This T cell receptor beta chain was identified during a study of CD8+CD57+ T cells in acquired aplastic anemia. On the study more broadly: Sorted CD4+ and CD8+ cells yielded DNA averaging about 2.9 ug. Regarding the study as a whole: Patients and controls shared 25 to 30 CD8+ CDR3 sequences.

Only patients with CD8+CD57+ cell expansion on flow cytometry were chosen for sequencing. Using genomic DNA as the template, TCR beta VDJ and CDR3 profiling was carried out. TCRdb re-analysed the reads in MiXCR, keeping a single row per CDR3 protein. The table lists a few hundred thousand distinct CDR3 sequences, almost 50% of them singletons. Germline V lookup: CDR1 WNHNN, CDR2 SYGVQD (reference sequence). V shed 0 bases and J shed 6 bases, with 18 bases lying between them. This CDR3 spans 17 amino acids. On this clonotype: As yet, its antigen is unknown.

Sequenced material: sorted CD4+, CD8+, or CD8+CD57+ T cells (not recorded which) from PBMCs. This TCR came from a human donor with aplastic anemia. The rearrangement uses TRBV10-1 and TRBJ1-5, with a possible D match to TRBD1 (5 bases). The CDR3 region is CASSESGRRVDLQPQHF. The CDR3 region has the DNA TGCGCCAGCAGTGAGTCGGGACGGAGGGTTGATCTTCAGCCCCAGCATTTT.